The T cell receptor beta chain under discussion was sequenced for a study of regulatory T cells in long-lasting Graves disease. Study findings and constraints: It was peripheral blood alone, not thyroid tissue, that was studied. Clonotypes that were public and shared totalled approximately 2,800 in persistent patients versus approximately 970 in new patients.

CDR3-region Arm-PCR and iRepertoire HTBI primers produced the TCR beta libraries. TCRdb itself ran the multiplex PCR reads through MiXCR, one entry per CDR3 protein. The top ten clones hold around 23% of a sample with fewer than 550,000 distinct CDR3 sequences, around 17% of them seen once. Noted time point: newly diagnosed GD, antithyroid drugs for less than 3 months. Scientists built the TCR library using RNA that was extracted from PBMCs. This CDR3 is built from 13 residues. The germline V gene encodes CDR1 DFQATT and CDR2 SNEGSKA (reference sequence). This clonotype has only a few counts. Its antigen is unknown. The sample was also linked to a second study, of T cells in Graves' hyperthyroidism and ophthalmopathy. That source adds: Blood shared most expanded thyroid clonotypes above 0.001.

Sequenced material: peripheral blood mononuclear cells (PBMCs), taken at new diagnosis, from a patient treated with antithyroid drugs. This receptor was obtained from a woman aged 18-29 years with Graves disease. The rearrangement joins TRBV20-1 to TRBJ2-3; D is possibly TRBD2 (6 bases). The DNA end is more similar to TRBJ2-5, so the J call may be wrong. Written as DNA, the CDR3 is TGCAGTGCTAGTTCCGACGGGGGAGGGACCCAGTACTTC. It encodes CSASSDGGGTQYF.